Shown below are 17 T cell receptor beta chains from a single sample sequenced in a study of blood T cell repertoires in COVID-19. TCRdb keeps only in-frame clones here, not all; method: immunoSEQ multiplex PCR. The sample includes approximately 470,000 clones, around 87% of them seen just once. The sample comprised PBMCs or T cells enriched from blood (not recorded which). These receptors came from a young woman who had recovered from COVID-19.

This sequence joins TRBV6-5 and TRBJ2-7; 9 bases are a match to TRBD1. The CDR3 runs 13 residues. The germline V gene has CDR1 MNHEY and CDR2 SVGAGI. V was clipped by 10 bases and J by 4 bases; unmatched bases: 8. CDR3 region: CATTGGSSYEQYF. CDR3 nucleotides: TGTGCCACCACAGGGGGCAGTTCATACGAGCAGTACTTC.

This chain uses TRBV6-5 with TRBJ1-2, with D possibly matching TRBD1 (6 bases). From germline, CDR1 is MNHEY and CDR2 SVGAGI. CDR3 length: 13 residues. V dropped 7 bases and J dropped 7 bases, with 16 bases sitting between them. The CDR3 nucleotides read TGTGCCAGCACCCCTGACAGGAGAGGTGGCTACACCTTC. It encodes CASTPDRRGGYTF.

The V and J genes are TRBV15 and TRBJ1-5, with 7 bases lining up with TRBD1. The CDR3 has 16 amino acids. The germline gives CDR1 LNHNV, CDR2 YYDKDF (reference sequence). The V and J ends lost 3 bases and 7 bases, in that order; junction bases with no gene match: 12. CDR3 region: CATSSAKGTVEQPQHF. The CDR3 region has the DNA TGTGCCACCAGCAGTGCAAAAGGGACAGTTGAGCAGCCCCAGCATTTT.

V usage is TRBV10-3 and J usage is TRBJ2-1; 9 nucleotides line up with TRBD1. In germline, CDR1 is ENHRY, CDR2 SYGVKD. The CDR3 loop spans 14 amino acids. Losses at the gene ends were 3 bases for V and 7 bases for J; bases not matched to a gene: 4. CDR3 in amino acids: CAISEQGARNEQFF. The DNA of the CDR3 is TGTGCCATCAGTGAACAGGGGGCGCGGAATGAGCAGTTCTTC.

This clone was detected a few times. The chain couples TRBV4-2 to TRBJ1-4; D not certain. The V gene lost 1 base and the J gene lost 8 bases, with 20 bases spanning the gap. CDR1 is LGHNA and CDR2 is YNFKEQ in the germline V gene. The CDR3 extends over 17 amino acids. CDR3 sequence (DNA): TGTGCCAGCAGCCAAGGGGGAGAGCCCCAAGTAGGCGAAAAACTGTTTTTT. Its protein product is CASSQGGEPQVGEKLFF.

The table lists this clone with a count of one. The V gene is TRBV11-2, the J gene TRBJ2-5; D might be TRBD2 (5 bases). CDR3 length: 14 residues. V was trimmed by 4 bases and J by 4 bases, leaving 13 bases between them. Germline V lookup: CDR1 SGHAT, CDR2 FQNNGV. This CDR3 reads CASSSARGRETQYF. The CDR3 DNA reads as TGTGCCAGCAGCTCCGCGCGAGGGCGAGAGACCCAGTACTTC.

The V and J genes are TRBV3-1 (or the pseudogene TRBV3-2) and TRBJ1-1; possibly TRBD1 for D (5 bases). V was clipped by 0 bases and J by 7 bases, with 15 bases between them. Germline CDR1 LGHDT, CDR2 YNNKEL (reference sequence). This CDR3 contains 15 residues. The CDR3, as DNA: TGTGCCAGCAGCCAAGATTTGTCGGGGGATGATGAAGCTTTCTTT. Amino acids: CASSQDLSGDDEAFF.

This clone has only one observation. This chain uses TRBV7-9 with TRBJ1-2; no clear D gene. V lost 8 bases and J 7 bases, leaving 23 bases between the germline ends. Per the germline V gene, CDR1 is SEHNR and CDR2 is FQNEAQ (reference sequence). The CDR3 extends over 15 amino acids. The CDR3 nucleotides read TGTGCCAGCCAATTACCGGGAGCGATGGAGGGTGGCTACACCTTC. Its translation: CASQLPGAMEGGYTF.

The rearrangement uses TRBV30 and TRBJ2-1, with D tentatively TRBD1 (5 bases). Trimming left V 0 bases short and J 8 bases short, with 11 bases between. The germline gives CDR1 GTSNPN, CDR2 SVGIG (reference sequence). The CDR3 length is 13 residues. This CDR3 is CAWSVWGQHEQFF. The CDR3 region has the DNA TGTGCCTGGAGTGTATGGGGCCAACATGAGCAGTTCTTC. The full variable domain, with the rest looked up from reference TRBV30 and TRBJ2-1, is SQTIHQWPATLVQPVGSPLSLECTVEGTSNPNLYWYRQAAGRGLQLLFYSVGIGQISSEVPQNLSASRPQDRQFILSSKKLLLSDSGFYLCAWSVWGQHEQFFGPGTRLTVL.

V gene TRBV2 combines with J gene TRBJ2-4; 10 bases are shared with TRBD2. Germline CDR1 and CDR2: SNHLY and FYNNEI. Trimming cost V 4 bases and J 9 bases; bases outside gene matches: 9. This CDR3 region has 15 residues. Written as DNA, the CDR3 is TGTGCCAGCAGTGGAGAAGCGGGGGGGCCACCCATTCAGTACTTC. It specifies CASSGEAGGPPIQYF.

The rearrangement uses TRBV6-5 and TRBJ1-6; D may be TRBD1 (6 bases). Trimming stripped 4 bases from V and 7 bases from J, with 14 bases between. There are 15 residues in the CDR3. CDR1 is MNHEY, CDR2 SVGAGI, per germline. The CDR3 is CASSLSQGRNSPLHF. The CDR3 DNA sequence: TGTGCCAGCAGTTTATCGCAGGGGCGAAATTCACCCCTCCACTTT.

About this clone: This sample includes further DNA sequences coding for the same CDR3. The chain recombines TRBV5-1 with TRBJ1-2, with unresolved D. Deletions cut 1 base from V and 5 bases from J, with 9 bases between. Germline CDR1 and CDR2: SGHRS and YFSETQ. The CDR3 totals 13 residues. The chain's CDR3 is CASSLSTGYGYTF. In nucleotides, the CDR3 is TGCGCCAGCAGCTTGAGCACGGGGTATGGCTACACCTTC. Full variable domain (missing parts from reference TRBV5-1 and TRBJ1-2): KAGVTQTPRYLIKTRGQQVTLSCSPISGHRSVSWYQQTPGQGLQFLFEYFSETQRNKGNFPGRFSGRQFSNSRSEMNVSTLELGDSALYLCASSLSTGYGYTFGSGTRLTVV.

The chain links TRBV14 to TRBJ2-1; no firm D call. The CDR3 extends over 12 amino acids. The V end was cut by 4 bases, the J end by 2 bases, with 3 bases between. Per the germline V gene, CDR1 is SGHDN and CDR2 is FVKESK. CDR3 in DNA: TGTGCCAGCAGCCCGGCCTACAATGAGCAGTTCTTC. Protein product: CASSPAYNEQFF.

In its sample, this clone was seen once. The rearrangement links TRBV27 to TRBJ1-1; 7 bases are a match to TRBD1. The CDR3 runs 15 residues. Germline CDR1 is MNHEY and CDR2 is SMNVEV (reference sequence). The J segment lost 0 bases and the V segment lost 6 bases, leaving 7 bases of the junction unmatched. The CDR3 spells CASRTGQRLNTEAFF. The CDR3 DNA sequence: TGTGCCAGCAGGACGGGACAGCGATTGAACACTGAAGCTTTCTTT.

The V gene is TRBV28, the J gene TRBJ2-1; D remains ambiguous. The CDR3 runs to 13 residues. Germline V lookup: CDR1 MDHEN, CDR2 SYDVKM. V was trimmed by 2 bases and J by 4 bases, leaving 6 bases between them. CDR3 sequence: CASSLILYNEQFF. The CDR3 region has the DNA TGTGCCAGCAGTTTAATACTTTACAATGAGCAGTTCTTC.

This clone was detected only once. The V and J genes are TRBV27 and TRBJ2-7; possible D gene TRBD1, 5 bases. The CDR3 extends over 13 amino acids. Germline CDR1 reads MNHEY; CDR2 reads SMNVEV (reference sequence). V lost 2 bases and J lost 2, with 7 bases in between. CDR3 sequence: CASSLQGPYEQYF. In nucleotides, the CDR3 is TGTGCCAGCAGTTTACAGGGCCCCTACGAGCAGTACTTC.

This chain connects TRBV3-1 (or the pseudogene TRBV3-2) to TRBJ2-7, with unresolved D. V lost 4 bases to trimming and J lost 0 bases, with 10 bases between them. This CDR3 spans 14 amino acids. CDR1 and CDR2 (germline): LGHDT, YNNKEL (reference sequence). The CDR3 region has the DNA TGTGCCAGCAGCCCTCGATTCAGCTCCTACGAGCAGTACTTC. As protein: CASSPRFSSYEQYF.